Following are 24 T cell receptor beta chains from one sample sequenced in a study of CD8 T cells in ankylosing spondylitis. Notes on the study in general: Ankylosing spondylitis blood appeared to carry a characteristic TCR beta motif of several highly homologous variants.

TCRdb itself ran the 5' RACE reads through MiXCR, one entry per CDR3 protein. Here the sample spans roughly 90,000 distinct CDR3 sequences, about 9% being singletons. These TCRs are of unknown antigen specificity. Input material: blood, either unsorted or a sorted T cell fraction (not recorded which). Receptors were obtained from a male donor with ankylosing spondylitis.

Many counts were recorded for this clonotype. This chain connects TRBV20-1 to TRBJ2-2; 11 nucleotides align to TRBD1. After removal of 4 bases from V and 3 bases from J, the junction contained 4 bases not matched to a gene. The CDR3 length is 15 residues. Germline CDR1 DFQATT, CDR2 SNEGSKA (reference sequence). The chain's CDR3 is CSANTGQGDTGELFF. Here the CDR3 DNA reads TGCAGTGCTAACACGGGACAGGGGGACACCGGGGAGCTGTTTTTT.

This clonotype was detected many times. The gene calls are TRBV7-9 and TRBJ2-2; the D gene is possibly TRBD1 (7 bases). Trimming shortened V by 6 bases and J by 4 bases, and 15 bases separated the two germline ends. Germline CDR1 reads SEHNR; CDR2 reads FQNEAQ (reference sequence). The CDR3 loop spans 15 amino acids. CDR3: CASRRAGQSTGELFF. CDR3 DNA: TGTGCCAGCAGACGGGCGGGACAGAGCACCGGGGAGCTGTTTTTT.

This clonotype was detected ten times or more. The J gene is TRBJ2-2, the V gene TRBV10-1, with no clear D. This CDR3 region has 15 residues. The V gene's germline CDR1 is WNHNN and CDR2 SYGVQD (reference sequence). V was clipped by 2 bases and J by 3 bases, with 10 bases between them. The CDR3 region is CASSEGTRDTGELFF. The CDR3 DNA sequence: TGCGCCAGCAGTGAGGGCACTCGGGACACCGGGGAGCTGTTTTTT.

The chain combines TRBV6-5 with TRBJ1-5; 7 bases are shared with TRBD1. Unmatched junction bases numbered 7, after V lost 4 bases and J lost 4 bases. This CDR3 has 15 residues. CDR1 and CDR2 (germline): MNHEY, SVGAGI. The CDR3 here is CASSSGTGVNQPQHF. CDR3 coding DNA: TGTGCCAGCAGTTCGGGAACAGGGGTAAATCAGCCCCAGCATTTT.

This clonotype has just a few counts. The CDR3 DNA reads as TGTGCCAGCAGTTTTACACATAACAGGGTTGGCGAGCAGTTCTTC. It yields the protein CASSFTHNRVGEQFF. The chain is built from TRBV27 and TRBJ2-1; a weak D match, TRBD1 (6 bases). The CDR3 covers 15 residues. The V gene lost 3 bases and the J gene lost 10 bases, with 19 bases spanning the gap. The germline gives CDR1 MNHEY, CDR2 SMNVEV (reference sequence).

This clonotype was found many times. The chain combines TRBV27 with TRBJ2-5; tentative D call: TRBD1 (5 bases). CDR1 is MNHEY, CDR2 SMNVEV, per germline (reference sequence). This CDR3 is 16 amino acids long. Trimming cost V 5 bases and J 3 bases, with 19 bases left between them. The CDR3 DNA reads TGTGCCAGCAGTCCTCGGACAATCGGAATAGAAGAGACCCAGTACTTC. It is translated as CASSPRTIGIEETQYF.

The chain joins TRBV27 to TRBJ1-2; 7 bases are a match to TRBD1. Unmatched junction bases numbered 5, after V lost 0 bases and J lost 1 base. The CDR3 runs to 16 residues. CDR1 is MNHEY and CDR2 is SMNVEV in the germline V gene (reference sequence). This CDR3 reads CASSLSYRGNNYGYTF. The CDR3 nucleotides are TGTGCCAGCAGTTTATCGTACAGGGGAAATAACTATGGCTACACCTTC.

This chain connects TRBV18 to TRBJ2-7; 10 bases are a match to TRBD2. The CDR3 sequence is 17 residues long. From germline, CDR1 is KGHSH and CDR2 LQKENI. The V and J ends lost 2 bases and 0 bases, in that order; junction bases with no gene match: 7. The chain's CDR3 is CASSPKREGISSYEQYF. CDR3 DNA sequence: TGTGCCAGCTCACCAAAGCGGGAGGGTATCAGCTCCTACGAGCAGTACTTC.

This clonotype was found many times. The CDR3 sequence: CASSLANMNTEAFF. Here the CDR3 DNA reads TGTGCCAGCAGTTTAGCGAACATGAACACTGAAGCTTTCTTT. This sequence joins TRBV12-3 or TRBV12-4 and TRBJ1-1; D call uncertain. Trimming removed 0 bases from V and 0 bases from J, with 5 bases in between. This CDR3 is 14 amino acids long.

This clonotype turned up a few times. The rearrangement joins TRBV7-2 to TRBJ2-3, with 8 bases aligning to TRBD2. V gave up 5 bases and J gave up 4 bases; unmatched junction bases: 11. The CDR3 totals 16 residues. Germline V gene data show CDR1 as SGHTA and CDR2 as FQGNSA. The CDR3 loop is CASSLGGRYSPDTQYF. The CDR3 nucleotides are TGTGCCAGCAGCCTCGGCGGGAGGTATAGCCCAGATACGCAGTATTTT.

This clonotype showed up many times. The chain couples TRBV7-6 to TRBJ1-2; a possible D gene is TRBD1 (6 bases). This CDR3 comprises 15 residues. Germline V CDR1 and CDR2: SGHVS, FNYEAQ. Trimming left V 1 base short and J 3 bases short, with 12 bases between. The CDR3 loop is CASSLGTGSDYGYTF. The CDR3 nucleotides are TGTGCCAGCAGCTTAGGAACAGGGTCTGACTATGGCTACACCTTC. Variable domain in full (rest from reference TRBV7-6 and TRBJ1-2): GAGVSQSPRYKVTKRGQDVALRCDPISGHVSLYWYRQALGQGPEFLTYFNYEAQQDKSGLPNDRFSAERPEGSISTLTIQRTEQRDSAMYRCASSLGTGSDYGYTFGSGTRLTVV.

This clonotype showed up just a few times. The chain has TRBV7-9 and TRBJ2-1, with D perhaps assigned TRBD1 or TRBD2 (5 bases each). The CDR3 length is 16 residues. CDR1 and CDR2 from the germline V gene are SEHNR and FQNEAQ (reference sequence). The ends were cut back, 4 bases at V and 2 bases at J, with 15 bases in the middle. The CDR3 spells CASSSGTASTYNEQFF. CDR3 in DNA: TGTGCCAGCAGCTCAGGGACCGCAAGTACCTACAATGAGCAGTTCTTC. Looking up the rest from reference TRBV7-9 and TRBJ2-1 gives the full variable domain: DTGVSQNPRHKITKRGQNVTFRCDPISEHNRLYWYRQTLGQGPEFLTYFQNEAQLEKSRLLSDRFSAERPKGSFSTLEIQRTEQGDSAMYLCASSSGTASTYNEQFFGPGTRLTVL.

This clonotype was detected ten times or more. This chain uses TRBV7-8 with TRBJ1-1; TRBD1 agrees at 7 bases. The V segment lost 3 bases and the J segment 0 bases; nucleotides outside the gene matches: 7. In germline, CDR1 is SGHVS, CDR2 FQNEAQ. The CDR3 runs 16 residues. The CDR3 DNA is TGTGCCAGCAGCTTTCCCCCACAGGGGATGAACACTGAAGCTTTCTTT. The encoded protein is CASSFPPQGMNTEAFF.

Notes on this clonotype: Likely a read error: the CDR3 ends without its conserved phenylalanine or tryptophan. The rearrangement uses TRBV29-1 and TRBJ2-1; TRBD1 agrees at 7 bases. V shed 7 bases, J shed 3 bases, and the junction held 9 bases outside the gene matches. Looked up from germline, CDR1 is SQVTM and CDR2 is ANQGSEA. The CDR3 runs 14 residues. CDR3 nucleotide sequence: TGCAGCGGGACCGGGACAGCCTTCTACAATGAGCAGTTCTTA. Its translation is CSGTGTAFYNEQFL.

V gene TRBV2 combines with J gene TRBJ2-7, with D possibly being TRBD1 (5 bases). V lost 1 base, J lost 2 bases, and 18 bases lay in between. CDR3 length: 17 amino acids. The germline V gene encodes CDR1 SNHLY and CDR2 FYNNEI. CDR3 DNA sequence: TGTGCCAGCAGTGAAGGACCCCGGCAGGGTCCTCCCTACGAGCAGTACTTC. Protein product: CASSEGPRQGPPYEQYF.

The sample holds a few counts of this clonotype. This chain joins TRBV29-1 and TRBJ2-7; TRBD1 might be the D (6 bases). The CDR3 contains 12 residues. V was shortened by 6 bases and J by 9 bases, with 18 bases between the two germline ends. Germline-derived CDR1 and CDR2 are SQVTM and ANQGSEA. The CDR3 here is CSVDQGSRGQYV. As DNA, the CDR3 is TGCAGCGTCGACCAGGGGTCCAGGGGGCAGTACGTC.

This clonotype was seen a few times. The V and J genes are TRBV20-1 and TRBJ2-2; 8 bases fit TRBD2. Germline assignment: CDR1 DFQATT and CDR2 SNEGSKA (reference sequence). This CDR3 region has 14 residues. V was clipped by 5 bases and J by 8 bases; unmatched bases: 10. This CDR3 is CSARERELTGELFF. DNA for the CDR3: TGCAGTGCTCGGGAGCGGGAGCTCACGGGGGAGCTGTTTTTT.

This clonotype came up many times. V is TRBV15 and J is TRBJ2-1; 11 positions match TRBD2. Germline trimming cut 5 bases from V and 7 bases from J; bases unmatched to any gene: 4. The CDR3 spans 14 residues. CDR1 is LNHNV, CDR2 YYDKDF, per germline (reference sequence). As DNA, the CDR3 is TGTGCCACCAGCGGACTAGCGGGCAGTAATGAGCAGTTCTTC. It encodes CATSGLAGSNEQFF.

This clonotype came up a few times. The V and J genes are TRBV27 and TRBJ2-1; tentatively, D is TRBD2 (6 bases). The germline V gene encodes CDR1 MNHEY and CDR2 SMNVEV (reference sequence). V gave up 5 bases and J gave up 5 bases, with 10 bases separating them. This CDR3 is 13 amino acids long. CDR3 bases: TGTGCCAGCAGTCCCGGGACTCACAATGAGCAGTTCTTC. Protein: CASSPGTHNEQFF.

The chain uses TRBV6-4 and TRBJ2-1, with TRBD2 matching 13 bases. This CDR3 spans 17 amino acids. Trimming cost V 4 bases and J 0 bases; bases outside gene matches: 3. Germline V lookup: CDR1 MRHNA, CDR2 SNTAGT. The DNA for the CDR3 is TGTGCCAGCAGTGGGGGACTAGCGGGAAGCTCCTACAATGAGCAGTTCTTC. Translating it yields CASSGGLAGSSYNEQFF.

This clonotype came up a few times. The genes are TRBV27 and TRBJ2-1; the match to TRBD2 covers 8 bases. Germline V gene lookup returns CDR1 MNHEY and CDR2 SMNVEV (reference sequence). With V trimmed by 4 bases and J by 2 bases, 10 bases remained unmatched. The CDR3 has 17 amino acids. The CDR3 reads CASSSPSGPLPYNEQFF. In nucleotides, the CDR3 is TGTGCCAGCAGTTCGCCTAGCGGGCCCTTGCCCTACAATGAGCAGTTCTTC.

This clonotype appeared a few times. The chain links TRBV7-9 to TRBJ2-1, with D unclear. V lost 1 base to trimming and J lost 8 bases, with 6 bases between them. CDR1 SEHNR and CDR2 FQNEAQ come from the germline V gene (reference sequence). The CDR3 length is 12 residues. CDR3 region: CASSLVGYEQFF. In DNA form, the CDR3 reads TGTGCCAGCAGCTTAGTAGGATATGAGCAGTTCTTC.

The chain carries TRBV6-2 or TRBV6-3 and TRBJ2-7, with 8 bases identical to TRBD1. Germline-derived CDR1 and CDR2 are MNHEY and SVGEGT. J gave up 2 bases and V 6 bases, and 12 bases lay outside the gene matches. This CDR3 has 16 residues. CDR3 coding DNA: TGTGCCAGCAGCCCAGACAGGGGCCTTAGAGCCTACGAGCAGTACTTC. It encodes CASSPDRGLRAYEQYF.

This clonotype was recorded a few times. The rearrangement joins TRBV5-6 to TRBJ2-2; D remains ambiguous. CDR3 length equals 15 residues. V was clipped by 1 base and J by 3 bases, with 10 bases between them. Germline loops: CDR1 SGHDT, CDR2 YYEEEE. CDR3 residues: CASSLSQSDTGELFF. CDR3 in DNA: TGTGCCAGCAGCTTGAGCCAAAGCGACACCGGGGAGCTGTTTTTT.